The following is a T cell receptor beta chain sequence with its context. Authors' analysis steps: By means of reference gene primer amplification, nucleated cell counts were estimated. Clones were sequenced by immunoSEQ multiplex PCR, and TCRdb holds only the in-frame ones, with some missing. V, J and clone size reflect that table, while D and trimming were determined from the DNA. In the table there are around 320,000 clones, about 82% of which are singletons. This entry belongs to a study of blood T cell repertoires in COVID-19. Study summary: Samples representing acute and convalescent COVID-19 were sourced from the United States, Italy and Spain. In each case, the material was cDNA or gDNA derived from T cells, B-cell-depleted T cells, or PBMCs.

Sequencing used peripheral blood. This receptor was obtained from a human donor in a cohort sampled during active COVID-19.

CDR3 region: CASKKGQGNTEAFF. In nucleotides, the CDR3 is TGTGCCAGCAAGAAAGGACAGGGGAACACTGAAGCTTTCTTT. V gene TRBV27 combines with J gene TRBJ1-1; 8 bases fit TRBD1. CDR3 length: 14 amino acids. V gave up 7 bases and J gave up 1 base; unmatched junction bases: 5. Germline V gives CDR1 MNHEY, CDR2 SMNVEV (reference sequence).